Reported below is one T cell receptor (beta chain). Its antigen is unknown. The input lacks base qualities; no much larger clone sits a single base away. Trimming removed 2 bases from V and 3 bases from J, leaving 15 bases between the germline ends. Via the germline V gene (reference sequence), CDR1 is SGHNT and CDR2 YYREEE. Its CDR3 holds 15 amino acids, cysteine through phenylalanine. Solely the CDR3 DNA is kept, with 45 bases framed from the first base. TCR beta libraries were generated from genomic DNA with the immunoSEQ kit, following the manufacturer's recommendations. Library preparation used a first multiplex PCR with proprietary primers, then a second PCR adding unique barcodes, with bead cleanups after each round. A kit-provided positive control reaction and a negative control reaction were included in every sample batch. The final libraries were assessed on an Agilent 4200 TapeStation D1000 ScreenTape, pooled by volume, and quantified by qPCR. Sequencing was performed on an Illumina NextSeq500 with a MidOutput 150-cycle cartridge, and 156 Read1 and 15 Index1 cycles were run with kit custom primers. The pooled library was loaded at roughly 1 pM with a roughly 20% PhiX control spike-in. Turning to the authors' computational methods: Vendor-processed data were analyzed in R, with a clonotype defined as all T cells sharing the same CDR3 nucleotide sequence. For clone abundance analyses, frequencies were normalized to the 10,000 most abundant clones per sample. Public T cell clones, which averaged fewer than five per sample, were removed prior to analysis. Tumor-enriched clonotypes and baseline blood-enriched clonotypes were defined as those with an abundance difference of at least 32-fold between compartments. Clonotypes expanded or contracted between blood time points were identified with a beta-binomial differential abundance model. Tumor-blood repertoire similarity was measured with the Baroni-Urbani and Buser coefficient, and group comparisons used two-tailed Wilcoxon tests in R. TCRdb took over this immuneACCESS table, retaining in-frame rearrangements with V and J assigned. Such tables are incomplete; in checked studies, under half of the missing clones stem from an unresolved V gene, and the remainder is unexplained. The DNA was the basis for D and trimming; V, J and clone size are from that table. A total of about 95,000 clones appear in this sample, 86% of them only once. The ten largest clones represent around 7.9% of the sample.

The data originate from a study of radiation and T cells in renal cell carcinoma (dated by TCRdb to the early 2020s). Some background on the complete study: Samples were obtained from a clinical trial, in which 15 Gy stereotactic body radiation therapy was delivered to primary renal cell carcinomas and nephrectomy was performed 4 weeks later. TCR beta sequencing covered approximately 50 samples in total, comprising around 26 tumors and approximately 27 peripheral blood samples. Across all 50 or so samples, approximately 4,000,000 unique CDR3 nucleotide sequences, encoding roughly 2,600,000 unique CDR3 amino acid sequences, were identified. What the work shows at the level of the full study, not this receptor alone: Because no pretreatment tumor biopsies were available, whether clonotypes were present in the tumor at baseline could not be determined. Changes in the blood repertoire were not tracked past 4 weeks after treatment. Effects of radiation dose or scheduling on the TCR repertoire could not be addressed with the single-armed trial design. In blood, the top tumor clonotypes increased from baseline to 2 weeks after radiation and then shrank by 4 weeks, which suggests a temporary expansion of tumor-resident clones.

What this sample's time point label stands for: baseline pretreatment blood. According to the study, the label for this sample's treatment or condition signals: 15 Gy SBRT to primary tumor, nephrectomy 4 weeks later. Serial peripheral blood from radiation-treated patients was sampled at baseline, 2 weeks and 4 weeks after SBRT to track tumor-enriched clonotypes. Renal cell carcinoma with clear cell pathology was present in all patients. The QIAamp DNA Blood Mini Kit (Qiagen) was used to prepare genomic DNA for TCR sequencing. Samples were included in the analyses only if all quality control checks were passed.

Specimen: blood, collected from a patient whose treatment included radiotherapy and nephrectomy. Rearrangement joined TRBV5-4 to TRBJ2-7; TRBD1 could be the D gene, as 5 bases match. The receptor was isolated from a man between 45 and 60 years old with renal cell carcinoma. The base sequence is TGTGCCAGCAGCTTACCCGGACACCTAGTCTACGAGCAGTACTTC. Its translation is CASSLPGHLVYEQYF.